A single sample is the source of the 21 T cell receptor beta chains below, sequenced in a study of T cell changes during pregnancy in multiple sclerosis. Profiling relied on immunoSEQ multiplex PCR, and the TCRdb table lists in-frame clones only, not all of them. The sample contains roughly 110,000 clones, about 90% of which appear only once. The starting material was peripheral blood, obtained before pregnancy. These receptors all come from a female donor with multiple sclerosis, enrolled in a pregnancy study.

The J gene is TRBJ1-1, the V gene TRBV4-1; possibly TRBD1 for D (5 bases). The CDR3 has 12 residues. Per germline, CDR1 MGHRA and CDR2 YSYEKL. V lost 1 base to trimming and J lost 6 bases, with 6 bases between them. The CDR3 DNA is TGCGCCAGCAGCCAAGGGGGGGCTGAAGCTTTCTTT. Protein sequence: CASSQGGAEAFF.

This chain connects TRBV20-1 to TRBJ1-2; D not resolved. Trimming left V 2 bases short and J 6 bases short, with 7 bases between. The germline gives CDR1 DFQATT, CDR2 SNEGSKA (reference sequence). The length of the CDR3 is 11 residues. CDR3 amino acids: CSARSINGYTF. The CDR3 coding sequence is TGCAGTGCTAGATCTATAAATGGCTACACCTTC.

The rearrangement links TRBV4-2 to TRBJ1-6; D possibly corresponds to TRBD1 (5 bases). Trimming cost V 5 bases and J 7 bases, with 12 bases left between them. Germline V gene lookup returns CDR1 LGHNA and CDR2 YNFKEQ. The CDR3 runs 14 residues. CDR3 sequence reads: CASSLRQGNSPLHF. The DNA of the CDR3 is TGTGCCAGCAGCTTGCGGCAGGGCAATTCACCCCTCCACTTT.

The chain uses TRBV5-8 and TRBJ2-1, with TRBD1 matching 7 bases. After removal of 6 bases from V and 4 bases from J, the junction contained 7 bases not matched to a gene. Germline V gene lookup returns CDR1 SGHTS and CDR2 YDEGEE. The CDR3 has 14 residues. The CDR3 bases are TGTGCCAGCACCCTGGACAGGCTTTACAATGAGCAGTTCTTC. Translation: CASTLDRLYNEQFF.

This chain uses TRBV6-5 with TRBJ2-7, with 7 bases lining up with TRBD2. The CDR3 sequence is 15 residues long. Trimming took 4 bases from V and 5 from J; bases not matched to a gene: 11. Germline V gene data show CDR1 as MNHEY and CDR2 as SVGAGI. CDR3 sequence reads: CASSLVREVRNEQYF. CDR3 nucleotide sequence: TGTGCCAGCAGTTTGGTCCGGGAGGTTCGTAACGAGCAGTACTTC.

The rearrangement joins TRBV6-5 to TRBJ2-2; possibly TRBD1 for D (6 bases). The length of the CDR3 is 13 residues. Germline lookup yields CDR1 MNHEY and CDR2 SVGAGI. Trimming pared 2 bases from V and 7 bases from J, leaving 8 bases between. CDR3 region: CASSYQGYGELFF. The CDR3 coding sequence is TGTGCCAGCAGTTACCAGGGGTACGGGGAGCTGTTTTTT.

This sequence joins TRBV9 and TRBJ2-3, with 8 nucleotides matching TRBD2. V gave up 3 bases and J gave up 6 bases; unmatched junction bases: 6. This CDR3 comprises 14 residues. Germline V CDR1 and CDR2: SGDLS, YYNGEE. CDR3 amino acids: CASSGPSGYDTQYF. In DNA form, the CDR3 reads TGTGCCAGCAGCGGTCCTAGCGGGTACGATACGCAGTATTTT.

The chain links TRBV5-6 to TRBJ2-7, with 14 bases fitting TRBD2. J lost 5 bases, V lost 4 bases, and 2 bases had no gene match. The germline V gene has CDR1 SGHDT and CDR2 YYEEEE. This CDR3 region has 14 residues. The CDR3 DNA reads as TGTGCCAGCAGCACGGGACTAGCGGGAGACGAGCAGTACTTC. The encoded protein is CASSTGLAGDEQYF.

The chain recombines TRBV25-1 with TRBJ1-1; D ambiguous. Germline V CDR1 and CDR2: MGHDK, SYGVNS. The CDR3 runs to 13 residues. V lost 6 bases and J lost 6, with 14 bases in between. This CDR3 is CASRLRGGAEAFF. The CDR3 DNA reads TGTGCCAGCAGGCTCCGGGGTGGGGCTGAAGCTTTCTTT.

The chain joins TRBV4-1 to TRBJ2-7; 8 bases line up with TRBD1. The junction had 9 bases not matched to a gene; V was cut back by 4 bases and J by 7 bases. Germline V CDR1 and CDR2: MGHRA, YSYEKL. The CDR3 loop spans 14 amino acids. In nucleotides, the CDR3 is TGCGCCAGCAGCCGGCAGGACAGGGCGAAAGAGCAGTACTTC. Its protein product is CASSRQDRAKEQYF.

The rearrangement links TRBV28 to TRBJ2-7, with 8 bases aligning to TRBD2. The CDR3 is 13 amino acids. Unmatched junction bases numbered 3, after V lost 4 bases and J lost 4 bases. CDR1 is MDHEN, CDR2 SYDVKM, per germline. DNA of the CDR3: TGTGCCAGCAGTTCTAGCGGGCTTTACGAGCAGTACTTC. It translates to CASSSSGLYEQYF.

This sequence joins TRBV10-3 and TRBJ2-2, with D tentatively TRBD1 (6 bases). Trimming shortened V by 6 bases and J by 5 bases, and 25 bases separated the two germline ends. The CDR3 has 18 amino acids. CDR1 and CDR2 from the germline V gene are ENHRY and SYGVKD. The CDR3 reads CAIRSSPGAHPQTGELFF. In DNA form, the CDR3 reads TGTGCCATCAGATCCAGTCCAGGGGCCCATCCGCAGACCGGGGAGCTGTTTTTT.

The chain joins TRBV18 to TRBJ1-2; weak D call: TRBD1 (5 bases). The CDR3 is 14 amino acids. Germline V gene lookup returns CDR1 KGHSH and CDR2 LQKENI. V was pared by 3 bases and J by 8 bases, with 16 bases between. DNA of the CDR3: TGTGCCAGCTCACCCAGGGACTCCGGTTCCGGCTACACCTTC. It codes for CASSPRDSGSGYTF.

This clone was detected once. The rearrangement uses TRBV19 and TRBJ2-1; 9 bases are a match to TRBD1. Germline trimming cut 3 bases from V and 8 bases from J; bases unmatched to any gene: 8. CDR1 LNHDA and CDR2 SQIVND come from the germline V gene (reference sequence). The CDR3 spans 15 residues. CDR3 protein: CASSIRDRVLDEQFF. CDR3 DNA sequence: TGTGCCAGTAGTATCCGGGACAGGGTGCTCGATGAGCAGTTCTTC. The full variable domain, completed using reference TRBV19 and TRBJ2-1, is DGGITQSPKYLFRKEGQNVTLSCEQNLNHDAMYWYRQDPGQGLRLIYYSQIVNDFQKGDIAEGYSVSREKKESFPLTVTSAQKNPTAFYLCASSIRDRVLDEQFFGPGTRLTVL.

CDR3 sequence reads: CASSLTHGYPYEQYF. CDR3 sequence (DNA): TGTGCCAGCAGCTTAACCCACGGTTACCCCTACGAGCAGTACTTC. The chain carries TRBV7-3 and TRBJ2-7, with unresolved D. Germline-derived CDR1 and CDR2 are SGHTA and FQGTGA. V shed 0 bases and J shed 2 bases, with 11 bases lying between them. The CDR3 spans 15 residues.

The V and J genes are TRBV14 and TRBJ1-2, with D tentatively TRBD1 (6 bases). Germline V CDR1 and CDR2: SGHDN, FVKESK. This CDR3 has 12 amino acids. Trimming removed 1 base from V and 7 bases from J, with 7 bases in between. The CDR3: CASSQVGGGYTF. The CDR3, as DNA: TGTGCCAGCAGCCAAGTAGGGGGTGGCTACACCTTC. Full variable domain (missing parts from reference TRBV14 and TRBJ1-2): EAGVTQFPSHSVIEKGQTVTLRCDPISGHDNLYWYRRVMGKEIKFLLHFVKESKQDESGMPNNRFLAERTGGTYSTLKVQPAELEDSGVYFCASSQVGGGYTFGSGTRLTVV.

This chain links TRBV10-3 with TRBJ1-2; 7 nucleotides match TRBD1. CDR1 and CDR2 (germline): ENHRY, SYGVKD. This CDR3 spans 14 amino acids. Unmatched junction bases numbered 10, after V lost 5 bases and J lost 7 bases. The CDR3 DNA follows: TGTGCCATCAGTAATACCGGGACAGCGGGTGGCTACACCTTC. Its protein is CAISNTGTAGGYTF.

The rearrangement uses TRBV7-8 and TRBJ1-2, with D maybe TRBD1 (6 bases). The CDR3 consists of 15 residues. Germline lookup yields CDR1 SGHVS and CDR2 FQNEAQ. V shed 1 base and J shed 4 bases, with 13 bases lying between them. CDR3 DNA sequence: TGTGCCAGCAGCTTAGAGGACAGTGGATTCTATGGCTACACCTTC. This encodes CASSLEDSGFYGYTF.

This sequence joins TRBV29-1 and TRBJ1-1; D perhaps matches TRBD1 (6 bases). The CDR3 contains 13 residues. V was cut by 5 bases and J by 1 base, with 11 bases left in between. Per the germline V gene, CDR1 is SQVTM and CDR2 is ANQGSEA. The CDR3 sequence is CSVSGQSNTEAFF. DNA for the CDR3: TGCAGCGTTTCAGGACAGTCGAACACTGAAGCTTTCTTT. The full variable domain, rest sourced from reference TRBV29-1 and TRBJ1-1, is SAVISQKPSRDICQRGTSLTIQCQVDSQVTMMFWYRQQPGQSLTLIATANQGSEATYESGFVIDKFPISRPNLTFSTLTVSNMSPEDSSIYLCSVSGQSNTEAFFGQGTRLTVV.

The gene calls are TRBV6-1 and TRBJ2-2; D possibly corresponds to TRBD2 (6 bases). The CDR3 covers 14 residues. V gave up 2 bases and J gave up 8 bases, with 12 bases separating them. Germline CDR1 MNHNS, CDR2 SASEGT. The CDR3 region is CASSELGGAGELFF. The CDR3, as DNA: TGTGCCAGCAGTGAACTCGGGGGAGCTGGGGAGCTGTTTTTT.

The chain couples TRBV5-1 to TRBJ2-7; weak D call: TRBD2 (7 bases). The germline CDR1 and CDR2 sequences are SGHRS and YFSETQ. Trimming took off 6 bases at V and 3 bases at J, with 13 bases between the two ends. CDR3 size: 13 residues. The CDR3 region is CASNTGGGYEQYF. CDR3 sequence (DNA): TGCGCCAGCAACACGGGGGGCGGCTACGAGCAGTACTTC.